Given below is one T cell receptor (beta chain) in context. This clonotype was detected a few times. Its antigen is not yet known. The record has no base qualities; no much larger clone is one base away. The CDR3 numbers 14 residues from cysteine through phenylalanine. Only the CDR3 portion is preserved as DNA: 42 bases, with reading frame beginning at the first base. V was cut back by 3 bases and J by 0 bases, leaving a gap of 9 bases between them. The method was 5' RACE. For sequencing, a NextSeq 500 was employed. Unique molecular identifiers were attached to individual cDNA molecules in the TCR library protocol so that sequencing error and PCR bias could be corrected. TCR alpha and beta chains were both sequenced, and the abundances of alpha and beta sequences in each sample were closely correlated with each other. Under the source paper's analysis protocol: Decombinator V4 was used to annotate the V gene, J gene and CDR3 of the TCR sequences. TCRs were defined as expanded if a significant change between any two time points was detected under a Poisson model with p below 0.0001. Abundances of TCRs were expressed as counts per million after normalisation to the total number of TCRs sequenced in each sample. TRAV1-2 paired with TRAJ12, TRAJ20 or TRAJ33 defined MAIT TCRs, while TRAV10 paired with TRAJ18 defined iNKT TCRs. VDJdb, accessed 1 November 2021, was searched for CMV, EBV and SARS-CoV-2 annotated TCRs, excluding TCRs annotated for multiple antigens. TCRdb reworked the public reads: Q25 trimming with fastp, MiXCR clone assembly, productive beta chains retained. Each entry is one CDR3 protein sequence, shown with its most common DNA and genes. Here the V and J calls rest on TCRdb's processing, not on the authors' analysis. The sample includes 60,000 or so distinct CDR3 sequences, with 8.7% observed a single time. The top ten hold under 4.5% of the sample.

This was a case-control study nested in a cohort of healthcare workers in London, UK, who had nasopharyngeal swab PCR tests and blood samples taken every week. Healthcare workers were recruited during the week of the UK lockdown, between 23 and 31 March 2020, and followed weekly for up to roughly 15 weeks. This entry belongs to a study of early T cells in non-severe SARS-CoV-2 infection (dated by TCRdb to about 2021). Concerning the study at large: Because TCR sequencing was done on bulk RNA from unsorted whole blood, the alpha and beta chains could not be paired.

General study outcomes and caveats: Matching against VDJdb was skewed toward anti-spike CD8 responses, likely underestimated virus-specific expansions, and missed private and CD4 specificities.

The sequence links TRBV12-3 or TRBV12-4 to TRBJ2-7, with a tentative D gene TRBD2 over 6 matching bases. The input for sequencing was whole blood, taken at baseline. The clonotype was recovered from an adult who was a healthcare worker with PCR-confirmed SARS-CoV-2 infection or an uninfected control (not recorded which). The sequenced DNA: TGTGCCAGCAGTTTGCTGCGGGGCTCCTACGAGCAGTACTTC. Its translation is CASSLLRGSYEQYF.